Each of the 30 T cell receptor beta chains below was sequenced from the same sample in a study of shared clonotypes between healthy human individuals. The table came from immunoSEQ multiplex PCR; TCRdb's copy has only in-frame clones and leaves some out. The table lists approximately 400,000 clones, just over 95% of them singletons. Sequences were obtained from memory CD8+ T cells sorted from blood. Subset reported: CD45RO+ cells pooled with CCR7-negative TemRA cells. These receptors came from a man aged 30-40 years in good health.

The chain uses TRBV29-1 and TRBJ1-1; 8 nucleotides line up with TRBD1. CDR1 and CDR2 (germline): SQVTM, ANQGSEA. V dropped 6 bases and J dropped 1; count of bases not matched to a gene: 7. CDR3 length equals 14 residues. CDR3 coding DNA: TGCAGCGTGGTCCGACAGGGGAGGAACACTGAAGCTTTCTTT. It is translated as CSVVRQGRNTEAFF.

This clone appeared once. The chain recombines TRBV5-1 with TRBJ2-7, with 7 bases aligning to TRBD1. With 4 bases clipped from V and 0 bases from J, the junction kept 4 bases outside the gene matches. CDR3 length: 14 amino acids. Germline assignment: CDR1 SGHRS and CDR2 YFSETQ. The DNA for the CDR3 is TGCGCCAGCAGCATGGACAGGAGCTCCTACGAGCAGTACTTC. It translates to CASSMDRSSYEQYF.

The CDR3 protein is CAISDPDRGVIHTEAFF. CDR3 DNA: TGTGCCATCAGTGATCCGGACAGGGGAGTTATACACACTGAAGCTTTCTTT. This sequence joins TRBV10-3 and TRBJ1-1; 9 nucleotides line up with TRBD1. The trim removed 3 bases at V and 3 bases at J, leaving 11 bases unmatched. CDR1 is ENHRY and CDR2 is SYGVKD in the germline V gene. CDR3 size: 17 residues.

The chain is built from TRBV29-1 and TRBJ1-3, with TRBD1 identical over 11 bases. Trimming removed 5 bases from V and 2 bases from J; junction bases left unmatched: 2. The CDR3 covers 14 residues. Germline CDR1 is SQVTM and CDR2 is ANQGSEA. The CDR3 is CSVRTGGTGNTIYF. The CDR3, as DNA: TGCAGCGTTCGGACAGGGGGCACTGGAAACACCATATATTTT.

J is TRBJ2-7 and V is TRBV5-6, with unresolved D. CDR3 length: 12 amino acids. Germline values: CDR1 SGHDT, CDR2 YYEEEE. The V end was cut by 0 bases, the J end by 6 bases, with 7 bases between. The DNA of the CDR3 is TGTGCCAGCAGCTTGGCGCGTCGCGAGCAGTACTTC. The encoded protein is CASSLARREQYF.

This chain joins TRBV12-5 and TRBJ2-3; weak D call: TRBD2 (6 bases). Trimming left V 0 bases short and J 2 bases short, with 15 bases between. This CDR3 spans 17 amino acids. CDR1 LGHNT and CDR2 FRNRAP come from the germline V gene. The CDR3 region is CASGLVLAGLHTDTQYF. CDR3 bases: TGTGCTAGTGGTTTGGTATTGGCGGGATTGCACACAGATACGCAGTATTTT.

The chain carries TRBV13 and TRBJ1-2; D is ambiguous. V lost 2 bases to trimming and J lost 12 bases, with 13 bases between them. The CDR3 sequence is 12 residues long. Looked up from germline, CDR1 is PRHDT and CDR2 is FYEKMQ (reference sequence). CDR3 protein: CASSLSRYANTF. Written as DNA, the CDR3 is TGTGCCAGCAGCTTAAGTAGGTACGCGAACACCTTC.

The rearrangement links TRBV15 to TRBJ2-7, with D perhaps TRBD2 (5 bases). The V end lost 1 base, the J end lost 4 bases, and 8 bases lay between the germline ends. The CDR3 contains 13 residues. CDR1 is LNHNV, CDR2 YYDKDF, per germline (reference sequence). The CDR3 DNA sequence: TGTGCCACCAGCAGAGGAGGGAGATACGAGCAGTACTTC. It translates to CATSRGGRYEQYF.

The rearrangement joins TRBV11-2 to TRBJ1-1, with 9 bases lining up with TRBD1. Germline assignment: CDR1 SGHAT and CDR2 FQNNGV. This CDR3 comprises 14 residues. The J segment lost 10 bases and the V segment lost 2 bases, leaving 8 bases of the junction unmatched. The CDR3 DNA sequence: TGTGCCAGCAGCTTAAGAGGGGGACAGGGAGTAGCTTTCTTT. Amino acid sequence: CASSLRGGQGVAFF.

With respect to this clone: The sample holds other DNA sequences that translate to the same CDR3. The CDR3 DNA follows: TGTGCCAGCAGTCCCACAGGGGGCACAGATACGCAGTATTTT. It codes for CASSPTGGTDTQYF. This chain joins TRBV6-5 and TRBJ2-3; 7 nucleotides agree with TRBD1. The CDR3 is 14 amino acids. CDR1 and CDR2 from the germline V gene are MNHEY and SVGAGI. Trimming removed 5 bases from V and 1 base from J; junction bases left unmatched: 3.

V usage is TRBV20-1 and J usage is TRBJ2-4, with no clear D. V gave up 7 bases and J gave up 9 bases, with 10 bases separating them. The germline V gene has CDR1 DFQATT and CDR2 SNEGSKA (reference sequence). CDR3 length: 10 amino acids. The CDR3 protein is CSGVKLIQYF. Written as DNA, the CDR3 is TGCAGTGGTGTTAAGCTCATTCAGTACTTC.

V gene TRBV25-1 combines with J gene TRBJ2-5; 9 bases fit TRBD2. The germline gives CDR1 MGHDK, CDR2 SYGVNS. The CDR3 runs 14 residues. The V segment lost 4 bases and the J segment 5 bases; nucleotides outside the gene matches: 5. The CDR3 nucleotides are TGTGCCAGCAGTGGTAGCGGGAGAGCGGAGACCCAGTACTTC. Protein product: CASSGSGRAETQYF.

CDR3 region: CASSFRNTIYF. The CDR3 bases are TGTGCCAGCAGTTTCCGAAACACCATATATTTT. The chain combines TRBV28 with TRBJ1-3, with D hard to call. V was shortened by 3 bases and J by 5 bases, with 2 bases between the two germline ends. The CDR3 runs to 11 residues. The germline CDR1 and CDR2 sequences are MDHEN and SYDVKM.

The chain's CDR3 is CAWKNKLWANVLTF. CDR3 coding DNA: TGTGCCTGGAAGAACAAGCTCTGGGCCAACGTCCTGACTTTC. The chain has TRBV30 and TRBJ2-6, with no clear D. Germline V CDR1 and CDR2: GTSNPN, SVGIG (reference sequence). Trimming left V 4 bases short and J 5 bases short, with 12 bases between. The CDR3 spans 14 residues. The variable domain in full, with the rest retrieved from reference TRBV30 and TRBJ2-6, is SQTIHQWPATLVQPVGSPLSLECTVEGTSNPNLYWYRQAAGRGLQLLFYSVGIGQISSEVPQNLSASRPQDRQFILSSKKLLLSDSGFYLCAWKNKLWANVLTFGAGSRLTVL.

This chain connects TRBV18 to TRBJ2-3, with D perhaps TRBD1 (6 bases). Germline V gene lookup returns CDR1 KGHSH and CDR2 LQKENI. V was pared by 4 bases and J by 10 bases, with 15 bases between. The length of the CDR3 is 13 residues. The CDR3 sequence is CASSRGPAGAQYF. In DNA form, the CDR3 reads TGTGCCAGCTCACGGGGGCCCGCCGGAGCGCAGTATTTT. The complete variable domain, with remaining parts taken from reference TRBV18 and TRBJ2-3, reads NAGVMQNPRHLVRRRGQEARLRCSPMKGHSHVYWYRQLPEEGLKFMVYLQKENIIDESGMPKERFSAEFPKEGPSILRIQQVVRGDSAAYFCASSRGPAGAQYFGPGTRLTVL.

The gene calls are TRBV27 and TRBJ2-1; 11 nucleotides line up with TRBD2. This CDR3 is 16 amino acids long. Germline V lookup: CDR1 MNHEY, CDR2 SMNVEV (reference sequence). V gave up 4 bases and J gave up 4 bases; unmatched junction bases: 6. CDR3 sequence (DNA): TGTGCCAGCAGTTCGACAGGGACTAGCGGTTACAATGAGCAGTTCTTC. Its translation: CASSSTGTSGYNEQFF.

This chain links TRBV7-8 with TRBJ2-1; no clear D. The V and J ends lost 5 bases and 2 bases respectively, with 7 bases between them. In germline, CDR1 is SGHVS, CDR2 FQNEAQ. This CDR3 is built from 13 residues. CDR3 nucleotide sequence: TGTGCCAGCAGCATAGTTACCTACAATGAGCAGTTCTTC. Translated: CASSIVTYNEQFF. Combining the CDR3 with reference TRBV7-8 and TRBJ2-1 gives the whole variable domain GAGVSQSPRYKVAKRGQDVALRCDPISGHVSLFWYQQALGQGPEFLTYFQNEAQLDKSGLPSDRFFAERPEGSVSTLKIQRTQQEDSAVYLCASSIVTYNEQFFGPGTRLTVL.

CDR3 bases: TGCAGCGCTCGGTGGCCCTCACAAGAGACCCAGTACTTC. It codes for CSARWPSQETQYF. The V gene is TRBV29-1, the J gene TRBJ2-5; D unresolved. The CDR3 is made up of 13 amino acids. Germline V CDR1 and CDR2: SQVTM, ANQGSEA. V was shortened by 7 bases and J by 2 bases, with 14 bases between the two germline ends.

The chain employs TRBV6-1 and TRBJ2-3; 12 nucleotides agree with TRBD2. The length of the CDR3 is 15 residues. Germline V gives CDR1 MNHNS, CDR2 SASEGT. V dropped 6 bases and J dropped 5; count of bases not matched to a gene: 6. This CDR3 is CASRLAGGLGDTQYF. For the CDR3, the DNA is TGTGCCAGCAGACTAGCGGGAGGCTTAGGAGATACGCAGTATTTT.

The CDR3 sequence is CASSLGQGASGANVLTF. CDR3 coding DNA: TGTGCCAGCAGCTTGGGACAGGGGGCGTCTGGGGCCAACGTCCTGACTTTC. V and J are TRBV5-5 and TRBJ2-6; 10 bases fit TRBD1. Trimming cost V 0 bases and J 1 base; bases outside gene matches: 1. Germline values: CDR1 SGHKS, CDR2 YYEKEE (reference sequence). The CDR3 is 17 residues long.

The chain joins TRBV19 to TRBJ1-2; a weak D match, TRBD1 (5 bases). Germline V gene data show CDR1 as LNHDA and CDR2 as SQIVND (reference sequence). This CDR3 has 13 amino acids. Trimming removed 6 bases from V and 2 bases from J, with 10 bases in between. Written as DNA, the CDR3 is TGTGCCAGTAGCGACAGAATAAACTATGGCTACACCTTC. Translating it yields CASSDRINYGYTF.

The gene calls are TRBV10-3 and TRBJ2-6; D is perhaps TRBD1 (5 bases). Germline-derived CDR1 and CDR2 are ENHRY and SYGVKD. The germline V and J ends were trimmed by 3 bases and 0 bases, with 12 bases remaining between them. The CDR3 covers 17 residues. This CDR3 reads CAISDRVTGSGANVLTF. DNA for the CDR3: TGTGCCATCAGTGACAGGGTTACAGGCTCTGGGGCCAACGTCCTGACTTTC.

Here the CDR3 reads CASSHTSGRGWSTDTQYF. The CDR3 coding sequence is TGTGCCAGCAGCCATACTAGCGGGAGAGGTTGGAGTACAGATACGCAGTATTTT. The V and J genes are TRBV11-2 and TRBJ2-3, with TRBD2 matching 11 bases. After removal of 5 bases from V and 3 bases from J, the junction contained 13 bases not matched to a gene. CDR1 is SGHAT and CDR2 is FQNNGV in the germline V gene. The CDR3 totals 18 residues.

The CDR3 spells CASSLNTEAFF. The CDR3, as DNA: TGTGCCAGCAGCTTGAACACTGAAGCTTTCTTT. The chain uses TRBV7-6 and TRBJ1-1; D is uncertain. The V end lost 3 bases, the J end lost 1 base, and 0 bases lay between the germline ends. Germline V CDR1 and CDR2: SGHVS, FNYEAQ. This CDR3 comprises 11 residues.

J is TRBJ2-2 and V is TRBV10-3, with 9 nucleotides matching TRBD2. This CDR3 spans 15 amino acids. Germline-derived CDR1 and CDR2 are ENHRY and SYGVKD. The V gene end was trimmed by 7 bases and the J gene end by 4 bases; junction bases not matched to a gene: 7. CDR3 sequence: CAIKRASGTTGELFF. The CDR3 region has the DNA TGTGCCATCAAACGGGCTAGCGGGACCACCGGGGAGCTGTTTTTT.

CDR3 amino acids: CASSPQSIRPYNSPLHF. The CDR3 nucleotides read TGTGCCAGCAGCCCCCAATCAATCAGGCCCTATAATTCACCCCTCCACTTT. The rearrangement links TRBV7-8 to TRBJ1-6, with no clear D. The CDR3 spans 17 residues. The germline V and J ends were trimmed by 5 bases and 2 bases, with 16 bases remaining between them. The germline V gene has CDR1 SGHVS and CDR2 FQNEAQ.

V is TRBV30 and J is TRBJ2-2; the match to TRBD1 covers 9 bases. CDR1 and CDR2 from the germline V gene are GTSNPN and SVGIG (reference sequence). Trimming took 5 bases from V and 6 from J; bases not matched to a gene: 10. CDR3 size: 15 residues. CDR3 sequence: CAWASYRGQSGELFF. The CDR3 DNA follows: TGTGCCTGGGCGAGCTACAGGGGGCAGTCCGGGGAGCTGTTTTTT.

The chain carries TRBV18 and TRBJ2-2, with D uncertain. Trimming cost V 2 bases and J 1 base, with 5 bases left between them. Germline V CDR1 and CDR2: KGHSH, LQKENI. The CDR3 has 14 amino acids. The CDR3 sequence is CASSPGMNTGELFF. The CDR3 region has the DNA TGTGCCAGCTCACCAGGGATGAACACCGGGGAGCTGTTTTTT. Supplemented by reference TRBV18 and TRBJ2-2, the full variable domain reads NAGVMQNPRHLVRRRGQEARLRCSPMKGHSHVYWYRQLPEEGLKFMVYLQKENIIDESGMPKERFSAEFPKEGPSILRIQQVVRGDSAAYFCASSPGMNTGELFFGEGSRLTVL.

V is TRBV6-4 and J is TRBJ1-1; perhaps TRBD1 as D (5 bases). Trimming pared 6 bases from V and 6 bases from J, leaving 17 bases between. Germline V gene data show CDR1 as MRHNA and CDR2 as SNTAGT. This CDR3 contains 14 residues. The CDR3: CASRFRAESSEAFF. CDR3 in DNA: TGTGCCAGCAGGTTCAGGGCCGAGAGCTCTGAAGCTTTCTTT.

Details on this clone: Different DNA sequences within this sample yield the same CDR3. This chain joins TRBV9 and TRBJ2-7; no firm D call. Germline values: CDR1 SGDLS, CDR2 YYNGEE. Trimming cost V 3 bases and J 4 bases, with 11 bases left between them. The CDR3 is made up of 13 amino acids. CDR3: CASSGRVGYEQYF. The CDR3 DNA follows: TGTGCCAGCAGCGGAAGGGTTGGATACGAGCAGTACTTC.